These 25 T cell receptor beta chains originate from one sample sequenced in a study of shared clonotypes between healthy human individuals. Naive CD8 cells, CD45RO-negative and positively selected for CCR7, excluded terminally differentiated effector memory CD45RA+ cells. Data came from immunoSEQ multiplex PCR; TCRdb stores just in-frame clones and leaves some out. The data show 2 million to 2.5 million clones, about 95% seen once. Sequenced input: naive CD8+ T cells sorted from blood. The receptors here all came from a man between 18 and 29 years old in good health.

The chain couples TRBV5-1 to TRBJ2-1; D uncertain. The germline V gene encodes CDR1 SGHRS and CDR2 YFSETQ. Between the trimmed V and J ends, which lost 2 bases and 3 bases, there was a span of 6 bases. This CDR3 region has 13 residues. The CDR3 protein is CASSFEVYNEQFF. The CDR3 region has the DNA TGCGCCAGCAGCTTCGAGGTCTACAATGAGCAGTTCTTC.

J is TRBJ2-3 and V is TRBV27; D remains ambiguous. The V and J ends lost 6 bases and 2 bases respectively, with 6 bases between them. This CDR3 spans 12 amino acids. Per the germline V gene, CDR1 is MNHEY and CDR2 is SMNVEV (reference sequence). CDR3 residues: CASREYTDTQYF. For the CDR3, the DNA is TGTGCCAGCAGGGAGTACACAGATACGCAGTATTTT.

The chain carries TRBV4-3 and TRBJ2-3; a weak D match, TRBD1 (6 bases). The V and J ends lost 0 bases and 2 bases respectively, with 12 bases between them. The CDR3 totals 16 residues. The V gene's germline CDR1 is LGHNA and CDR2 YSLEER. CDR3 sequence (DNA): TGCGCCAGCAGCCAAGAGGAGACAGGCACCACAGATACGCAGTATTTT. As protein: CASSQEETGTTDTQYF.

The chain uses TRBV11-2 and TRBJ1-5, with 9 bases lining up with TRBD1. CDR3 length equals 14 residues. Trimming removed 6 bases from V and 7 bases from J; junction bases left unmatched: 7. The germline gives CDR1 SGHAT, CDR2 FQNNGV. For the CDR3, the DNA is TGTGCCAGCAGTTGGGGACAGGGAGTACAGCCCCAGCATTTT. Protein sequence: CASSWGQGVQPQHF. Based on the CDR3 plus reference TRBV11-2 and TRBJ1-5, the full variable domain is EAGVAQSPRYKIIEKRQSVAFWCNPISGHATLYWYQQILGQGPKLLIQFQNNGVVDDSQLPKDRFSAERLKGVDSTLKIQPAKLEDSAVYLCASSWGQGVQPQHFGDGTRLSIL.

The V and J genes are TRBV4-1 and TRBJ2-7; 11 bases fit TRBD2. Trimming at V came to 0 bases and at J to 2 bases, leaving 3 bases not matched to a gene. The CDR3 is 16 amino acids. Germline V gene sequence: CDR1 MGHRA, CDR2 YSYEKL. The CDR3 reads CASSQDSGLAAYEQYF. CDR3 DNA sequence: TGCGCCAGCAGCCAAGATTCGGGACTAGCGGCCTACGAGCAGTACTTC.

The chain has TRBV11-2 and TRBJ2-3; D ambiguous. The germline V gene encodes CDR1 SGHAT and CDR2 FQNNGV. Trimming left V 0 bases short and J 4 bases short, with 5 bases between. The CDR3 has 13 residues. The CDR3 DNA sequence: TGTGCCAGCAGCTTAGAAGGCCCAGATACGCAGTATTTT. Protein: CASSLEGPDTQYF.

The rearrangement joins TRBV13 to TRBJ2-3, with 9 nucleotides matching TRBD1. In germline, CDR1 is PRHDT, CDR2 FYEKMQ (reference sequence). This CDR3 has 14 amino acids. The CDR3 DNA follows: TGTGCTTCCCGGGCCGGGACAGGGACAGATACGCAGTATTTT. Translated: CASRAGTGTDTQYF.

The chain has TRBV6-6 and TRBJ2-5; a possible D gene is TRBD2 (6 bases). The CDR3 extends over 16 amino acids. Germline V gives CDR1 MNHNY, CDR2 SVGAGI (reference sequence). Deletions cut 6 bases from V and 1 base from J, with 18 bases between. CDR3 DNA: TGTGCCAGCAGCCCCAGTGGGGGGAAGGGCCAAGAGACCCAGTACTTC. This codes for CASSPSGGKGQETQYF.

The rearrangement uses TRBV27 and TRBJ2-7; 7 nucleotides agree with TRBD1. Germline V gene sequence: CDR1 MNHEY, CDR2 SMNVEV (reference sequence). The junction had 10 bases not matched to a gene; V was cut back by 5 bases and J by 6 bases. CDR3 length: 14 residues. CDR3 sequence: CASSKDREFSEQYF. The CDR3, as DNA: TGTGCCAGCAGTAAAGACAGGGAGTTCTCCGAGCAGTACTTC.

The chain joins TRBV9 to TRBJ1-4; TRBD1 agrees at 8 bases. Germline V lookup: CDR1 SGDLS, CDR2 YYNGEE. The CDR3 length is 14 residues. The V segment lost 3 bases and the J segment 7 bases; nucleotides outside the gene matches: 5. CDR3 in DNA: TGTGCCAGCAGCGGAGGACAGGGACGTGAAAAACTGTTTTTT. Protein sequence: CASSGGQGREKLFF. The whole variable domain, remainder taken from reference TRBV9 and TRBJ1-4, is DSGVTQTPKHLITATGQRVTLRCSPRSGDLSVYWYQQSLDQGLQFLIQYYNGEERAKGNILERFSAQQFPDLHSELNLSSLELGDSALYFCASSGGQGREKLFFGSGTQLSVL.

This chain joins TRBV7-9 and TRBJ2-2; D unclear. V lost 7 bases, J lost 7 bases, and 7 bases lay in between. Per the germline V gene, CDR1 is SEHNR and CDR2 is FQNEAQ (reference sequence). The CDR3 consists of 11 residues. CDR3 DNA sequence: TGTGCCAGCATCCATAGCGGGGAGCTGTTTTTT. Translating gives CASIHSGELFF.

J is TRBJ2-2 and V is TRBV28; TRBD1 might be the D (6 bases). Germline V lookup: CDR1 MDHEN, CDR2 SYDVKM. The V end lost 3 bases, the J end lost 7 bases, and 15 bases lay between the germline ends. The CDR3 totals 15 residues. As DNA, the CDR3 is TGTGCCAGCAGTTTGGGGCCAGGGGATTACGGGGAGCTGTTTTTT. It specifies CASSLGPGDYGELFF.

Note on this clone: Within the sample, other DNA sequences also encode this same CDR3. This sequence joins TRBV19 and TRBJ2-7, with a possible D match to TRBD2 (6 bases). Trimming stripped 2 bases from V and 0 bases from J, with 8 bases between. The CDR3 is 14 amino acids. Germline V CDR1 and CDR2: LNHDA, SQIVND (reference sequence). The CDR3 sequence: CASSIQGGSYEQYF. The DNA of the CDR3 is TGTGCCAGTAGTATACAGGGAGGCTCCTACGAGCAGTACTTC.

This chain links TRBV5-1 with TRBJ1-2; maybe TRBD1 (5 bases). CDR1 and CDR2 (germline): SGHRS, YFSETQ. The CDR3 sequence is 13 residues long. The V end was cut by 4 bases, the J end by 2 bases, with 9 bases between. The CDR3, as DNA: TGCGCCAGCAGCCCGGGGCAGAACTATGGCTACACCTTC. Encoded protein: CASSPGQNYGYTF.

This sequence joins TRBV5-6 and TRBJ2-7; D may match TRBD1 or TRBD2 (6 bases each). V dropped 4 bases and J dropped 2 bases, with 13 bases sitting between them. This CDR3 has 14 residues. Germline V CDR1 and CDR2: SGHDT, YYEEEE. CDR3 DNA: TGTGCCAGCAGCAAGGGGGACTTCACCTACGAGCAGTACTTC. Its translation: CASSKGDFTYEQYF.

This rearrangement joins TRBV6-5 to TRBJ2-7; the D gene could be TRBD1 or TRBD2 (6 bases each). This CDR3 contains 13 residues. The V gene lost 8 bases and the J gene lost 6 bases, with 17 bases spanning the gap. CDR1 and CDR2 (germline): MNHEY, SVGAGI. CDR3 in DNA: TGTGCCAGCTCCTCTGGGGGGCGAGGCGAGCAGTACTTC. This encodes CASSSGGRGEQYF.

The chain is built from TRBV2 and TRBJ2-3; 8 bases fit TRBD1. The CDR3 covers 14 residues. Germline trimming cut 5 bases from V and 6 bases from J; bases unmatched to any gene: 7. Germline loops: CDR1 SNHLY, CDR2 FYNNEI. The CDR3 DNA reads TGTGCCAGCAGTTACGGACAGGGCTGGGATACGCAGTATTTT. It encodes CASSYGQGWDTQYF. The full variable domain, in which reference TRBV2 and TRBJ2-3 provide the parts outside the CDR3, is EPEVTQTPSHQVTQMGQEVILRCVPISNHLYFYWYRQILGQKVEFLVSFYNNEISEKSEIFDDQFSVERPDGSNFTLKIRSTKLEDSAMYFCASSYGQGWDTQYFGPGTRLTVL.

The chain employs TRBV2 and TRBJ2-3, with a possible D match to TRBD2 (5 bases). V gave up 8 bases and J gave up 1 base, with 10 bases separating them. CDR3 size: 13 residues. CDR1 and CDR2 from the germline V gene are SNHLY and FYNNEI. The CDR3 DNA sequence: TGTGCCAGCTCCGGACTGGGCACAGATACGCAGTATTTT. This encodes CASSGLGTDTQYF.

The chain employs TRBV7-9 and TRBJ2-7; TRBD1 might be the D (6 bases). Trimming took 5 bases from V and 6 from J, leaving 17 bases between them. Looked up from germline, CDR1 is SEHNR and CDR2 is FQNEAQ (reference sequence). The CDR3 is 14 amino acids. CDR3 in amino acids: CASSQPNREREQYF. The CDR3 DNA follows: TGTGCCAGCAGCCAACCGAACAGGGAACGCGAGCAGTACTTC.

The table lists this clone with a count of one. The chain employs TRBV11-2 and TRBJ2-2; TRBD2 might be the D (5 bases). V lost 5 bases and J 6 bases, leaving 22 bases between the germline ends. CDR1 is SGHAT and CDR2 is FQNNGV in the germline V gene. This CDR3 has 17 residues. CDR3 protein: CASSRGLKSKAPGELFF. The CDR3 DNA reads as TGTGCCAGCAGCCGAGGACTCAAAAGTAAAGCGCCCGGGGAGCTGTTTTTT.

Comment on this clone: The same CDR3 also results from other DNA sequences found in this sample. In DNA form, the CDR3 reads TGTGCCAGCAGTTACGGCGGACACACTGAAGCTTTCTTT. Encoded protein: CASSYGGHTEAFF. This chain links TRBV6-5 with TRBJ1-1; no definite D call. Germline CDR1 is MNHEY and CDR2 is SVGAGI. Trimming removed 2 bases at V and 3 bases at J, with 7 bases between. This CDR3 contains 13 residues.

The chain has TRBV13 and TRBJ1-1, with a tentative D call TRBD1 (5 bases). The ends were cut back, 4 bases at V and 1 base at J, with 13 bases in the middle. CDR3 length: 15 residues. CDR1 PRHDT and CDR2 FYEKMQ come from the germline V gene (reference sequence). For the CDR3, the DNA is TGTGCCAGCAGCTCCATAGGGACGGAGAACACTGAAGCTTTCTTT. As protein: CASSSIGTENTEAFF.

V and J are TRBV4-2 and TRBJ2-1; no reliable D call. The CDR3 is 12 amino acids. Trimming took 0 bases from V and 8 from J, leaving 5 bases between them. CDR1 is LGHNA, CDR2 YNFKEQ, per germline. CDR3 coding DNA: TGTGCCAGCAGCCAAGAGGGGTATGAGCAGTTCTTC. This encodes CASSQEGYEQFF.

The chain links TRBV30 to TRBJ1-2, with D possibly TRBD1 on 6 matching bases. Trimming shortened V by 1 base and J by 6 bases, and 9 bases separated the two germline ends. Germline CDR1 GTSNPN, CDR2 SVGIG (reference sequence). The CDR3 extends over 12 amino acids. The CDR3 nucleotides read TGTGCCTGGAGTGAGGGGGGGCATGGCTACACCTTC. As protein: CAWSEGGHGYTF.

This rearrangement joins TRBV9 to TRBJ1-2; D not resolved. Trimming shortened V by 3 bases and J by 6 bases, and 12 bases separated the two germline ends. This CDR3 region has 13 residues. Germline V gene sequence: CDR1 SGDLS, CDR2 YYNGEE. This chain's CDR3 is CASSAGSTDGYTF. Here the CDR3 DNA reads TGTGCCAGCAGCGCGGGCTCGACGGATGGCTACACCTTC.